Following are 28 T cell receptor beta chains from one sample sequenced in a study of shared clonotypes between healthy human individuals. CD45RO-negative cells were positively selected for CCR7, leaving out terminally differentiated effector memory CD45RA+ cells. Measured with immunoSEQ multiplex PCR; TCRdb has only the in-frame clones, and not every one. The repertoire holds some 2 million clones, with approximately 94% as singletons. The sequencing sample was made of naive CD8+ T cells sorted from blood. These receptor sequences come from a man in his late teens or twenties in good health.

This sequence joins TRBV9 and TRBJ1-4, with 8 positions matching TRBD1. Germline CDR1 and CDR2: SGDLS and YYNGEE. There are 15 residues in the CDR3. The junction had 8 bases not matched to a gene; V was cut back by 2 bases and J by 8 bases. CDR3 nucleotide sequence: TGTGCCAGCAGCGTTGAACAGGGGGTTGGAGAAAAACTGTTTTTT. Protein: CASSVEQGVGEKLFF.

This clone was counted a few times. This sequence joins TRBV19 and TRBJ1-4, with D hard to call. Germline CDR1 LNHDA, CDR2 SQIVND (reference sequence). The germline V and J ends were trimmed by 0 bases and 3 bases, with 14 bases remaining between them. The CDR3 runs 17 residues. CDR3 residues: CASSIDLEAHSNEKLFF. CDR3 DNA sequence: TGTGCCAGTAGTATAGATCTTGAAGCCCATTCTAATGAAAAACTGTTTTTT.

This sequence joins TRBV11-2 and TRBJ1-1; D is unclear. Germline V gene lookup returns CDR1 SGHAT and CDR2 FQNNGV. The V end was cut by 5 bases, the J end by 6 bases, with 19 bases between. CDR3 length equals 15 residues. CDR3 residues: CASSVRPKGDPEAFF. The CDR3 bases are TGTGCCAGCAGCGTTAGGCCTAAGGGTGACCCTGAAGCTTTCTTT.

V gene TRBV15 combines with J gene TRBJ2-7; a possible D gene is TRBD1 (6 bases). V was clipped by 0 bases and J by 5 bases, with 14 bases between them. The CDR3 sequence is 15 residues long. CDR1 and CDR2 (germline): LNHNV, YYDKDF (reference sequence). DNA of the CDR3: TGTGCCACCAGCAGAGACCGGGCAGGGGACCACGAGCAGTACTTC. Translation: CATSRDRAGDHEQYF.

The DNA for the CDR3 is TGTGCCAGCAGCCAAGCCTCCCAAGAGACCCAGTACTTC. Its translation: CASSQASQETQYF. The V call is TRBV5-6, the J call TRBJ2-5; no firm D call. Germline-derived CDR1 and CDR2 are SGHDT and YYEEEE. V lost 4 bases to trimming and J lost 1 base, with 8 bases between them. The CDR3 loop spans 13 amino acids.

The genes are TRBV5-4 and TRBJ1-1; unclear D gene. Germline CDR1 SGHNT, CDR2 YYREEE (reference sequence). The CDR3 is 14 amino acids. Trimming pared 3 bases from V and 0 bases from J, leaving 9 bases between. Here the CDR3 reads CASSYATLNTEAFF. CDR3 sequence (DNA): TGTGCCAGCAGCTACGCGACCTTGAACACTGAAGCTTTCTTT. The complete variable domain, with remaining parts taken from reference TRBV5-4 and TRBJ1-1, reads ETGVTQSPTHLIKTRGQQVTLRCSSQSGHNTVSWYQQALGQGPQFIFQYYREEENGRGNFPPRFSGLQFPNYSSELNVNALELDDSALYLCASSYATLNTEAFFGQGTRLTVV.

V usage is TRBV13 and J usage is TRBJ2-7; D is unresolved. The V and J ends lost 5 bases and 2 bases respectively, with 13 bases between them. The CDR3 length is 14 residues. Germline assignment: CDR1 PRHDT and CDR2 FYEKMQ (reference sequence). The CDR3 sequence is CASSPTELTYEQYF. In DNA, the CDR3 is TGTGCCAGCAGCCCGACGGAGTTGACCTACGAGCAGTACTTC.

Comment on this clone: Other DNA sequences from this sample encode an identical CDR3 as well. The chain combines TRBV19 with TRBJ2-7, with D perhaps given as TRBD1 or TRBD2 (5 bases each). Trimming stripped 4 bases from V and 4 bases from J, with 11 bases between. CDR3 length equals 13 residues. Germline V gene lookup returns CDR1 LNHDA and CDR2 SQIVND (reference sequence). CDR3 in DNA: TGTGCCAGTAGTAACCGGGACGGTTACGAGCAGTACTTC. The encoded protein is CASSNRDGYEQYF.

This clone was recorded once. The gene calls are TRBV11-3 and TRBJ2-1; D gene ambiguous. The CDR3 is made up of 13 amino acids. Germline loops: CDR1 SGHNT, CDR2 YENEEA. The V end was cut by 5 bases, the J end by 9 bases, with 14 bases between. CDR3 sequence: CASSQTFGGEQFF. CDR3 DNA sequence: TGTGCCAGCAGCCAAACCTTCGGTGGTGAGCAGTTCTTC.

The chain links TRBV9 to TRBJ2-1; D is unresolved. Trimming stripped 2 bases from V and 5 bases from J, with 5 bases between. The CDR3 is 12 amino acids. The germline V gene encodes CDR1 SGDLS and CDR2 YYNGEE. The CDR3 coding sequence is TGTGCCAGCAGCGTCTACCACAATGAGCAGTTCTTC. As protein: CASSVYHNEQFF.

This clone was picked up a small number of times. Other DNA sequences from this sample encode an identical CDR3 as well. The chain combines TRBV27 with TRBJ1-5; D gene uncertain. The CDR3 loop spans 14 amino acids. V lost 2 bases and J 1 base, leaving 6 bases between the germline ends. Looked up from germline, CDR1 is MNHEY and CDR2 is SMNVEV (reference sequence). The CDR3 bases are TGTGCCAGCAGTTTAGTGGGGAGCAATCAGCCCCAGCATTTT. Translating gives CASSLVGSNQPQHF.

This chain connects TRBV30 to TRBJ1-2; 9 bases match TRBD1. This CDR3 spans 12 amino acids. Losses at the gene ends were 5 bases for V and 2 bases for J; bases not matched to a gene: 0. CDR1 GTSNPN and CDR2 SVGIG come from the germline V gene (reference sequence). This CDR3 reads CAWDRGNYGYTF. CDR3 bases: TGTGCCTGGGACAGGGGGAACTATGGCTACACCTTC.

Notes on this clone: This sample includes further DNA sequences coding for the same CDR3. J is TRBJ2-1 and V is TRBV27; possibly TRBD2 for D (6 bases). Germline V lookup: CDR1 MNHEY, CDR2 SMNVEV (reference sequence). The CDR3 extends over 16 amino acids. V lost 0 bases and J lost 0, with 9 bases in between. The CDR3 sequence: CASSLSSGSSYNEQFF. CDR3 DNA sequence: TGTGCCAGCAGTTTATCTTCCGGGAGCTCCTACAATGAGCAGTTCTTC.

The chain employs TRBV4-1 and TRBJ2-7, with 11 bases that match TRBD1. CDR1 MGHRA and CDR2 YSYEKL come from the germline V gene. The CDR3 sequence is 16 residues long. Trimming removed 1 base from V and 1 base from J; junction bases left unmatched: 3. CDR3 region: CASSQADRGRSYEQYF. CDR3 DNA sequence: TGCGCCAGCAGCCAAGCGGACAGGGGGCGATCCTACGAGCAGTACTTC.

V gene TRBV6-5 combines with J gene TRBJ1-2; no definite D call. The CDR3 covers 13 residues. V dropped 4 bases and J dropped 4 bases, with 10 bases sitting between them. The germline V gene encodes CDR1 MNHEY and CDR2 SVGAGI. DNA for the CDR3: TGTGCCAGCAGTTCGACCGCTGGCTATGGCTACACCTTC. It encodes CASSSTAGYGYTF.

This sequence joins TRBV6-4 and TRBJ1-4, with a possible D match to TRBD1 (5 bases). Between the trimmed V and J ends, which lost 6 bases and 3 bases, there was a span of 20 bases. Germline-derived CDR1 and CDR2 are MRHNA and SNTAGT. CDR3 length: 17 residues. For the CDR3, the DNA is TGTGCCAGCAGCGGCAAACCTCCAGGGACTCCTAATGAAAAACTGTTTTTT. Its protein is CASSGKPPGTPNEKLFF.

The chain employs TRBV7-9 and TRBJ2-7, with D tentatively TRBD1 (5 bases). V lost 5 bases and J 1 base, leaving 15 bases between the germline ends. The CDR3 consists of 15 residues. Germline V gives CDR1 SEHNR, CDR2 FQNEAQ (reference sequence). The CDR3 nucleotides read TGTGCCAGCAGCAATCCAGGGTTTAGGTCCTACGAGCAGTACTTC. As protein: CASSNPGFRSYEQYF.

This chain joins TRBV7-9 and TRBJ1-1; TRBD1 is a possible D gene (5 bases). Trimming stripped 4 bases from V and 3 bases from J, with 15 bases between. This CDR3 region has 15 residues. Germline V CDR1 and CDR2: SEHNR, FQNEAQ (reference sequence). The CDR3 bases are TGTGCCAGCAGCTCAGACCGACAGACCTACACTGAAGCTTTCTTT. This gives the protein CASSSDRQTYTEAFF.

This clone was detected a few times. This chain uses TRBV4-1 with TRBJ1-6; 11 bases map to TRBD1. Germline assignment: CDR1 MGHRA and CDR2 YSYEKL. The ends lost 1 base at V and 11 bases at J; junction bases unmatched: 4. This CDR3 has 15 residues. CDR3 nucleotide sequence: TGCGCCAGCAGCCAAGTAGGGACAGGGGGTCCACCCCTCCACTTT. It is translated as CASSQVGTGGPPLHF.

In regard to this clone: Other nucleotide sequences from this sample produce the same CDR3. V is TRBV5-6 and J is TRBJ1-5; unclear D gene. Trimming cost V 0 bases and J 7 bases, with 8 bases left between them. Germline CDR1 SGHDT, CDR2 YYEEEE. This CDR3 is built from 13 residues. The CDR3 region has the DNA TGTGCCAGCAGCTTGGGGGGAGAGCAGCCCCAGCATTTT. Translated, it gives CASSLGGEQPQHF.

V usage is TRBV4-2 and J usage is TRBJ2-1, with 11 bases lining up with TRBD2. The germline gives CDR1 LGHNA, CDR2 YNFKEQ. The CDR3 length is 16 residues. With 5 bases clipped from V and 7 bases from J, the junction kept 10 bases outside the gene matches. CDR3 region: CASSLLAGAVQNEQFF. CDR3 nucleotides: TGTGCCAGCAGCTTACTAGCGGGGGCTGTTCAGAATGAGCAGTTCTTC.

V and J are TRBV28 and TRBJ2-3, with TRBD2 matching over 14 bases. The CDR3 runs 17 residues. CDR1 and CDR2 (germline): MDHEN, SYDVKM. V trimming: 7 bases; J trimming: 1 base; junction bases outside the gene matches: 7. CDR3 sequence reads: CASKAPGLAGGTDTQYF. As DNA, the CDR3 is TGTGCCAGCAAAGCGCCGGGACTAGCGGGGGGCACAGATACGCAGTATTTT.

CDR3 loop: CASSQDRSATGDPLHF. CDR3 DNA sequence: TGCGCCAGCAGCCAAGACCGTTCAGCTACCGGGGACCCCCTCCACTTT. The chain combines TRBV4-3 with TRBJ1-6; tentative D call: TRBD1 (5 bases). The CDR3 covers 16 residues. V lost 0 bases to trimming and J lost 13 bases, with 19 bases between them. The germline CDR1 and CDR2 sequences are LGHNA and YSLEER.

J is TRBJ2-5 and V is TRBV7-2; no firm D call. The CDR3 has 12 amino acids. The V gene lost 4 bases and the J gene lost 5 bases, with 8 bases spanning the gap. Germline V gene data show CDR1 as SGHTA and CDR2 as FQGNSA. The CDR3 region has the DNA TGTGCCAGCAGCTCCCCCGGGGAGACCCAGTACTTC. Its translation: CASSSPGETQYF.

V is TRBV14 and J is TRBJ2-7; D is unresolved. Germline V gene data show CDR1 as SGHDN and CDR2 as FVKESK. V gave up 2 bases and J gave up 0 bases, with 14 bases separating them. This CDR3 contains 16 residues. DNA of the CDR3: TGTGCCAGCAGCCAAAGAGGCAGCATGAGCTCCTACGAGCAGTACTTC. Its translation is CASSQRGSMSSYEQYF.

This chain connects TRBV2 to TRBJ1-4; D not resolved. Germline V gene lookup returns CDR1 SNHLY and CDR2 FYNNEI. Between the trimmed V and J ends, which lost 2 bases and 2 bases, there was a span of 6 bases. This CDR3 spans 14 amino acids. The CDR3 nucleotides are TGTGCCAGCAGTGAATTGGGTACTAATGAAAAACTGTTTTTT. Encoded protein: CASSELGTNEKLFF.

A single count supports this clone. The rearrangement joins TRBV5-1 to TRBJ1-1; the match to TRBD1 covers 7 bases. V shed 4 bases and J 3 bases; nucleotides not matched to a gene: 9. Germline CDR1 SGHRS, CDR2 YFSETQ. This CDR3 has 15 amino acids. The CDR3 sequence is CASSPQGDRHTEAFF. The DNA for the CDR3 is TGCGCCAGCAGCCCCCAGGGGGATCGGCACACTGAAGCTTTCTTT.

J is TRBJ2-7 and V is TRBV6-5; 10 positions match TRBD2. CDR1 and CDR2 from the germline V gene are MNHEY and SVGAGI. The J segment lost 4 bases and the V segment lost 2 bases, leaving 5 bases of the junction unmatched. The CDR3 covers 15 residues. CDR3 sequence reads: CASSYERGGLYEQYF. The CDR3 coding sequence is TGTGCCAGCAGTTACGAGCGGGGGGGCCTTTACGAGCAGTACTTC.